Here is one TCR beta chain with its context. V lost 8 bases, J lost 9 bases, and 15 bases lay in between. Per the germline V gene, CDR1 is MGHDK and CDR2 is SYGVNS. The CDR3 loop spans 12 amino acids. The data were taken from a study of beta chain features in type 1 diabetes. Investigators reverse transcribed all isolated RNA, so they sequenced expressed TCRB transcripts. Clones were read by immunoSEQ multiplex PCR, and TCRdb kept only the in-frame ones, dropping some. The sample records roughly 310,000 clones, approximately 10% being singletons. The clonotype was recovered from a woman in her twenties or thirties in good health. Sequencing input: naive CD4+ T cells from blood. This chain uses TRBV25-1 with TRBJ2-3; TRBD1 or TRBD2 may be the D gene (6 bases each). CDR3 region: CASGGGLGTQYF. The DNA of the CDR3 is TGTGCCAGCGGTGGGGGGCTAGGGACGCAGTATTTT.